This T cell receptor beta chain emerged from a study of CD8 T cells in Susac syndrome. Sequencing of TCR beta drew on CD8+ and CD4+ T cells from blood. V lost 2 bases to trimming and J lost 5 bases; unmatched junction nucleotides: 6. CDR1 is MNHEY, CDR2 SVGAGI, per germline. This CDR3 has 14 amino acids. The RNA, about 0.45 to 1 ug, was put through reverse transcription using random hexamers. Amplification of TCR beta CDR3 across 54 Vbeta and 13 Jbeta was performed with immunoSEQ multiplex PCR. TCRdb called the immunoSEQ multiplex PCR reads again in MiXCR, with one record for every CDR3 protein. The sample shows about 130,000 distinct CDR3 sequences, under 95% of them seen only once.

The TCR sequence derives from a human donor with multiple sclerosis. The source material was CD8+ T cells from PBMCs. V gene TRBV6-5 combines with J gene TRBJ2-7; TRBD2 agrees at 7 bases. CDR3 in DNA: TGTGCCAGCAGTTACGGCCCCGGGAGGAACGAGCAGTACTTC. This translates into CASSYGPGRNEQYF.